Here is one TCR beta chain with its context. This sample was included in a study of identical twins. cDNA carried unique molecular identifiers, and a universal primer site was added by template switching. TCRdb re-derived calls from the 5' RACE reads in MiXCR, one entry per CDR3 protein. This table has about 470,000 distinct CDR3 sequences, around 24% appearing once. The CDR3 has 16 residues. Trimming at V came to 5 bases and at J to 7 bases, leaving 13 bases not matched to a gene. Germline CDR1 and CDR2: MNHEY and SMNVEV (reference sequence). The same specimen was also included in a second study, on T cells expressing NK-cell markers.

The sample consisted of CD4+ T cells sorted from blood. The origin of this receptor is a woman aged 18 to 35 in good health. The chain uses TRBV27 and TRBJ2-5; 10 bases are a match to TRBD1. The CDR3 coding sequence is TGTGCCAGCAGTCTCTACCGGACAGGGGGTGGGGTGACCCAGTACTTC. It is translated as CASSLYRTGGGVTQYF.